This entry lists 20 T cell receptor beta chains sequenced from one sample in a study of OX40 agonist ivuxolimab in advanced cancers. Data came from immunoSEQ multiplex PCR; TCRdb stores just in-frame clones and leaves some out. The profile shows about 62,000 clones, 88% of them singletons. The source material was CD4+ or CD8+ T cells sorted from blood, sampled in a trial of the OX40 agonist ivuxolimab. The origin of the receptors is an adult with an advanced solid tumor such as melanoma, head and neck, liver or kidney cancer.

CDR3 in DNA: TGTGCCAGCCAGGGGGGTTTCGACGAGCAGTACTTC. It codes for CASQGGFDEQYF. This rearrangement joins TRBV6-1 to TRBJ2-7, with D perhaps matching TRBD1 (7 bases). Germline V gene data show CDR1 as MNHNS and CDR2 as SASEGT. V was cut by 8 bases and J by 5 bases, with 13 bases left in between. The CDR3 runs to 12 residues.

This chain joins TRBV14 and TRBJ2-1; 7 bases align to TRBD2. The CDR3 consists of 14 residues. Germline loops: CDR1 SGHDN, CDR2 FVKESK. With V trimmed by 2 bases and J by 5 bases, 3 bases remained unmatched. The CDR3 is CASSQSGTNNEQFF. DNA for the CDR3: TGTGCCAGCAGCCAAAGCGGGACTAACAATGAGCAGTTCTTC. Together with reference TRBV14 and TRBJ2-1, the CDR3 gives the full variable domain: EAGVTQFPSHSVIEKGQTVTLRCDPISGHDNLYWYRRVMGKEIKFLLHFVKESKQDESGMPNNRFLAERTGGTYSTLKVQPAELEDSGVYFCASSQSGTNNEQFFGPGTRLTVL.

The sample holds a few counts of this clone. This CDR3 is CASSSLGWDEQYF. Written as DNA, the CDR3 is TGTGCCAGCAGCTCGCTGGGTTGGGACGAGCAGTACTTC. This sequence joins TRBV5-8 and TRBJ2-7; D ambiguous. Germline CDR1 is SGHTS and CDR2 is YDEGEE. The ends were cut back, 3 bases at V and 5 bases at J, with 12 bases in the middle. The CDR3 runs 13 residues.

The J gene is TRBJ2-7, the V gene TRBV18, with TRBD1 matching 8 bases. Germline-derived CDR1 and CDR2 are KGHSH and LQKENI. With V trimmed by 4 bases and J by 0 bases, 2 bases remained unmatched. The CDR3 sequence is 14 residues long. CDR3 loop: CASSQGQASYEQYF. For the CDR3, the DNA is TGTGCCAGCTCACAGGGACAGGCCTCCTACGAGCAGTACTTC.

The rearrangement joins TRBV19 to TRBJ1-1; D is unresolved. Trimming took off 3 bases at V and 2 bases at J, with 16 bases between the two ends. The CDR3 covers 16 residues. CDR1 is LNHDA, CDR2 SQIVND, per germline (reference sequence). DNA for the CDR3: TGTGCCAGTAGTATTGAACCGGAGACACCAAACACTGAAGCTTTCTTT. Translated, it gives CASSIEPETPNTEAFF.

This chain joins TRBV28 and TRBJ1-1, with 9 bases aligning to TRBD1. V lost 6 bases, J lost 5 bases, and 10 bases stayed unmatched. CDR1 and CDR2 (germline): MDHEN, SYDVKM. The CDR3 has 15 amino acids. CDR3 nucleotides: TGTGCCAGCAGGCCCCCGGGACAGGGATGGACTGAAGCTTTCTTT. Amino acid sequence: CASRPPGQGWTEAFF.

The chain has TRBV4-3 and TRBJ2-7; no definite D call. CDR1 LGHNA and CDR2 YSLEER come from the germline V gene. The V and J ends lost 1 base and 2 bases respectively, with 15 bases between them. The CDR3 loop spans 16 amino acids. CDR3 amino acids: CASSQGVRTSAYEQYF. CDR3 bases: TGCGCCAGCAGCCAAGGGGTACGAACTTCGGCCTACGAGCAGTACTTC.

The gene calls are TRBV27 and TRBJ2-2, with a weak D call TRBD1 (6 bases). The CDR3 covers 15 residues. Germline V lookup: CDR1 MNHEY, CDR2 SMNVEV (reference sequence). Trimming left V 7 bases short and J 3 bases short, with 15 bases between. The CDR3 DNA follows: TGTGCCAGCACCACCAGGCAGGGGTACACCGGGGAGCTGTTTTTT. It specifies CASTTRQGYTGELFF.

The chain combines TRBV7-2 with TRBJ1-5, with 7 bases aligning to TRBD1. The germline V gene has CDR1 SGHTA and CDR2 FQGNSA. The V segment lost 1 base and the J segment 0 bases; nucleotides outside the gene matches: 6. CDR3 length: 17 residues. The CDR3 reads CASSLGGGGDSNQPQHF. In DNA form, the CDR3 reads TGTGCCAGCAGCTTAGGTGGAGGGGGCGATAGCAATCAGCCCCAGCATTTT.

This chain uses TRBV11-2 with TRBJ2-7; 8 nucleotides match TRBD1. Per the germline V gene, CDR1 is SGHAT and CDR2 is FQNNGV. With 3 bases clipped from V and 0 bases from J, the junction kept 1 base outside the gene matches. This CDR3 is built from 14 residues. Here the CDR3 DNA reads TGTGCCAGCAGCTTGGGGACAGGCTCCTACGAGCAGTACTTC. Translated, it gives CASSLGTGSYEQYF.

V usage is TRBV11-3 and J usage is TRBJ1-1; D unresolved. The CDR3 covers 11 residues. Trimming left V 4 bases short and J 4 bases short, with 4 bases between. CDR1 is SGHNT, CDR2 YENEEA, per germline. The CDR3 bases are TGTGCCAGCAGCTCCGGCACTGAAGCTTTCTTT. It encodes CASSSGTEAFF.

The chain employs TRBV27 and TRBJ2-6, with D tentatively TRBD2 (6 bases). Germline V gene lookup returns CDR1 MNHEY and CDR2 SMNVEV (reference sequence). The CDR3 covers 17 residues. The V and J ends lost 5 bases and 3 bases respectively, with 17 bases between them. CDR3 coding DNA: TGTGCCAGCAGTATGGGAATGACTAGTTATGGGGCCAACGTCCTGACTTTC. Encoded protein: CASSMGMTSYGANVLTF.

The chain has TRBV11-3 and TRBJ2-7; D may be TRBD1 (5 bases). The V end was cut by 1 base, the J end by 3 bases, with 10 bases between. This CDR3 is built from 14 residues. Germline loops: CDR1 SGHNT, CDR2 YENEEA. The chain's CDR3 is CASSLASQGYEQYF. CDR3 coding DNA: TGTGCCAGCAGCTTAGCGAGCCAGGGCTACGAGCAGTACTTC.

CDR3 nucleotides: TGTGCCAGCAGCTTGCTGGCAGGGGGTGGCTACACCTTC. Protein product: CASSLLAGGGYTF. The chain combines TRBV5-4 with TRBJ1-2, with 7 bases lining up with TRBD1. J lost 7 bases, V lost 1 base, and 4 bases had no gene match. Germline loops: CDR1 SGHNT, CDR2 YYREEE (reference sequence). The CDR3 spans 13 residues.

The rearrangement uses TRBV18 and TRBJ2-1, with a possible D match to TRBD1 (5 bases). Germline assignment: CDR1 KGHSH and CDR2 LQKENI. Trimming stripped 4 bases from V and 6 bases from J, with 13 bases between. The CDR3 length is 14 residues. This chain's CDR3 is CASSLIGAVNEQFF. CDR3 sequence (DNA): TGTGCCAGCTCACTTATAGGGGCCGTCAATGAGCAGTTCTTC.

This clone was seen a handful of times. The chain employs TRBV6-1 and TRBJ1-5; D is unresolved. Germline lookup yields CDR1 MNHNS and CDR2 SASEGT. This CDR3 spans 12 amino acids. V shed 7 bases and J shed 4 bases, with 8 bases lying between them. Written as DNA, the CDR3 is TGTGCCAGCAAGGGCAGGAATCAGCCCCAGCATTTT. It translates to CASKGRNQPQHF.

The chain has TRBV11-1 and TRBJ2-2; 9 positions match TRBD2. Germline V CDR1 and CDR2: SGHAT, FQDESV (reference sequence). The CDR3 is 16 amino acids. J was trimmed by 5 bases and V by 4 bases; bases with no gene match: 8. The CDR3 nucleotides are TGTGCCAGCAGCTCGGGGCTAGCGGGATTTACCGGGGAGCTGTTTTTT. Amino acids: CASSSGLAGFTGELFF.

The gene calls are TRBV6-5 and TRBJ2-6, with a weak D call TRBD1 (5 bases). V was cut by 6 bases and J by 1 base, with 7 bases left in between. Germline values: CDR1 MNHEY, CDR2 SVGAGI. CDR3 length: 14 amino acids. CDR3 loop: CASRGRSGANVLTF. The CDR3 nucleotides read TGTGCCAGCAGGGGGCGATCTGGGGCCAACGTCCTGACTTTC.

The chain is built from TRBV4-3 and TRBJ2-3; D unresolved. CDR1 LGHNA and CDR2 YSLEER come from the germline V gene. V was trimmed by 0 bases and J by 0 bases, leaving 4 bases between them. The CDR3 contains 14 residues. CDR3 coding DNA: TGCGCCAGCAGCCAAGAAGAAAGCACAGATACGCAGTATTTT. Amino acids: CASSQEESTDTQYF.

The chain couples TRBV9 to TRBJ1-1; D gene unclear. The ends were cut back, 2 bases at V and 5 bases at J, with 4 bases in the middle. The germline CDR1 and CDR2 sequences are SGDLS and YYNGEE. This CDR3 is built from 11 residues. The chain's CDR3 is CASSVQTEAFF. The CDR3 bases are TGTGCCAGCAGCGTTCAGACTGAAGCTTTCTTT.